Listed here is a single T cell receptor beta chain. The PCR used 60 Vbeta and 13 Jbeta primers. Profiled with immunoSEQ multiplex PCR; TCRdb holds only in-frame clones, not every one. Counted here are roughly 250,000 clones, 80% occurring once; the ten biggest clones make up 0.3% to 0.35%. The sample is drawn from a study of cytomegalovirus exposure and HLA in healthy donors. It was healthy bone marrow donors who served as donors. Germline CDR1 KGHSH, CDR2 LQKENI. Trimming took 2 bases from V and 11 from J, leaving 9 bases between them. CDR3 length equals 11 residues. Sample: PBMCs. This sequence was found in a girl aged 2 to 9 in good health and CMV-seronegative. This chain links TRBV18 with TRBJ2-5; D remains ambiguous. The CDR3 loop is CASSPGGPQYF. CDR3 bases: TGTGCCAGCTCACCAGGCGGTCCGCAGTACTTC.